This TCR beta chain originates from a study of early T cells in non-severe SARS-CoV-2 infection. Findings and caveats of the study: The study's VDJdb matching favored anti-spike CD8 responses and missed private and CD4 specificities.

Unique molecular identifiers were attached to individual cDNA molecules. One entry per CDR3 protein, called by TCRdb with MiXCR from the 5' RACE reads. The sample has about 33,000 distinct CDR3 sequences, 4.7% seen once. CDR3 size: 15 residues. Germline CDR1 SGHTA, CDR2 FQGNSA. Trimming stripped 3 bases from V and 1 base from J, with 12 bases between. As for this clonotype: Its antigen is currently unknown.

Sequencing was carried out using whole blood. The chain links TRBV7-2 to TRBJ2-5, with D unclear. This TCR was recovered from an adult who was a healthcare worker with PCR-confirmed SARS-CoV-2 infection or an uninfected control (not recorded which). The CDR3 nucleotides read TGTGCCAGCAGCTTTGGGAACGTTCTCCAAGAGACCCAGTACTTC. Translating it yields CASSFGNVLQETQYF.